The rows below give T cell receptor beta chains drawn from one sample of a study of technical replicates of blood from a few donors. The assay was immunoSEQ multiplex PCR, and TCRdb's table has in-frame clones only and misses some. The sample has about 89,000 clones, 90% to 95% seen once; the top ten hold around 0.23%. The sample taken for sequencing was T cells isolated from PBMCs. The receptors here all came from a human donor in good health. CDR3s include the opening cysteine and the closing phenylalanine or tryptophan. D genes are given only for firm matches. Only part of the rows carry a size: once, few, many, or a class if the clone is expanded.

D	V	size	J	DNA	CDR3
TRBD1	TRBV28	NA	TRBJ1-1	TGTGCCAGCAGTGTTGGCCGGGACAGGGGTGATGGTGAAGCTTTCTTT	CASSVGRDRGDGEAFF
TRBD2	TRBV13	NA	TRBJ2-7	TGTGCCAGCAGCTTAGGCCGGCGGGGGGTGAACTACGAGCAGTACTTC	CASSLGRRGVNYEQYF
TRBD2	TRBV19	NA	TRBJ2-5	TGTGCCAGTAGTATCGGGGGGAAAGAGACCCAGTACTTC	CASSIGGKETQYF
TRBD1	TRBV4-1	NA	TRBJ1-2	TGCGCCAGCAGCCAAGATCCGACAGGGAGCTATGGCTACACCTTC	CASSQDPTGSYGYTF
NA	TRBV18	once	TRBJ2-6	TGTGCCAGCTCGCCCACCGGGACACCAATCTCTGGGGCCAACGTCCTGACTTTC	CASSPTGTPISGANVLTF
TRBD1	TRBV6-5	NA	TRBJ2-1	TGTGCCAGCAGTTACCGGACAGGGGGAGGAGGGGAGCAGTTCTTC	CASSYRTGGGGEQFF
TRBD1	TRBV4-1	NA	TRBJ2-1	TGCGCCAGCAGCTCACCTACGTGGAGCAGGGGGCGTTCCTACAATGAGCAGTTCTTC	CASSSPTWSRGRSYNEQFF
TRBD2	TRBV12-5	NA	TRBJ2-2	TGTGCTAGTGGTTTGCCGGGACTAGCGGGGGGCACCGGGGAGCTGTTTTTT	CASGLPGLAGGTGELFF
NA	TRBV11-3	few	TRBJ2-2	TGTGCCAGCAGCTTATCCCTCACCGGGGAGCTGTTTTTT	CASSLSLTGELFF
TRBD1	TRBV5-4	NA	TRBJ1-1	TGTGCCAGCAGCTCGGGACAGGTAAATGAAGCTTTCTTT	CASSSGQVNEAFF
NA	TRBV21-1	NA	TRBJ1-5	TGTGCCAGCAGCAAGGGGACACTTAGCAATCAGCCCCAGCATTTT	CASSKGTLSNQPQHF
NA	TRBV5-1	NA	TRBJ2-3	TGCGCCAGCAGCTTGGGACTTTACACAGATACGCAGTATTTT	CASSLGLYTDTQYF
TRBD1	TRBV28	NA	TRBJ1-5	TGTGCCAGCCAGGGGGCGAAACAGCCCCAGCATTTT	CASQGAKQPQHF
NA	TRBV7-8	NA	TRBJ2-5	TGTGCCAGCAGCTCCGTTTTGCGCCCGCCCCAGTACTTC	CASSSVLRPPQYF
NA	TRBV12-5	NA	TRBJ2-1	TGTGCTAGTGGTTTGCCCCTCGACACCGAGAACTACAATGAGCAGTTCTTC	CASGLPLDTENYNEQFF